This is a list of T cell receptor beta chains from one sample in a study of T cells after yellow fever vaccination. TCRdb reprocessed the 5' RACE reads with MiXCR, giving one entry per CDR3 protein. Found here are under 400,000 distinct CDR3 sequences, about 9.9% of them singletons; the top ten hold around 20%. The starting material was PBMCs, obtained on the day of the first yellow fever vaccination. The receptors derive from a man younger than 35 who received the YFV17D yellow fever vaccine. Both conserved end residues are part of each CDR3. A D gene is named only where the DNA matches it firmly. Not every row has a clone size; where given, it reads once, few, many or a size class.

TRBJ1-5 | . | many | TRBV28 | CASSLVNQPQHF | TGTGCCAGCAGTTTGGTGAATCAGCCCCAGCATTTT
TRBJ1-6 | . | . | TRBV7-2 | CASSLGGLNSPLHF | TGTGCCAGCAGCTTAGGGGGTTTGAATTCACCCCTCCACTTT
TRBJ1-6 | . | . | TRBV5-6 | CASSLSPERTALYNSPLHF | TGTGCCAGCAGCTTATCTCCGGAACGGACAGCCCTTTATAATTCACCCCTCCACTTT
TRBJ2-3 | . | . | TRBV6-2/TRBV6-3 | CASSYRDRDTQYF | TGTGCCAGCAGTTACCGGGATAGGGATACGCAGTATTTT
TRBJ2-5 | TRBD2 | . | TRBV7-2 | CASSRTSGGALETQYF | TGTGCCAGCAGCCGGACTAGCGGGGGGGCGCTGGAGACCCAGTACTTC
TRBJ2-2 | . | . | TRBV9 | CASSSRGGAAGELFF | TGTGCCAGCAGCTCCCGAGGTGGGGCAGCCGGGGAGCTGTTTTTT
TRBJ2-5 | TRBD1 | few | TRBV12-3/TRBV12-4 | CASSLRTGAAETQYF | TGTGCCAGCAGCCTACGGACAGGGGCGGCGGAGACCCAGTACTTC
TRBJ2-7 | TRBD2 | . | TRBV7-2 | CASSLGGGPYEQYF | TGTGCCAGCAGCTTGGGCGGGGGACCCTACGAGCAGTACTTC
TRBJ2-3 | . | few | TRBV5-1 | CASGGGLPTDTQYF | TGCGCCAGCGGGGGCGGACTTCCCACAGATACGCAGTATTTT
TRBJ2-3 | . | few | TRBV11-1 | CASSLGAGGPLLTDTQYF | TGTGCCAGCAGCTTAGGTGCCGGGGGTCCCCTCCTCACAGATACGCAGTATTTT
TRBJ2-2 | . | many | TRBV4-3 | CASSPGASVPGELFF | TGCGCCAGCAGTCCTGGGGCTAGTGTCCCCGGGGAGCTGTTTTTT
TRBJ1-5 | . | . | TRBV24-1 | CATLKTEGYSNQPQHF | TGTGCCACCCTAAAGACAGAAGGGTATAGCAATCAGCCCCAGCATTTT
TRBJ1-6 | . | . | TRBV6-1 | CASKKRETGKYNSPLHF | TGTGCCAGCAAAAAGCGGGAGACAGGAAAGTATAATTCACCCCTCCACTTT
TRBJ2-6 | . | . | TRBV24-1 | CASGTGISGANVLTF | TGTGCCTCGGGGACCGGGATCTCTGGGGCCAACGTCCTGACTTTC
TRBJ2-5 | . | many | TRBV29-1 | CSGGRGGETQYF | TGCAGCGGTGGACGGGGAGGAGAGACCCAGTACTTC
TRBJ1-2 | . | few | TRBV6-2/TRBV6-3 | CASSQPSYGYTF | TGTGCCAGCAGTCAGCCCAGCTATGGCTACACCTTC
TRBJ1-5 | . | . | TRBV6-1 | CASSAPGVGNQPQHF | TGTGCCAGCAGTGCCCCAGGGGTTGGTAATCAGCCCCAGCATTTT
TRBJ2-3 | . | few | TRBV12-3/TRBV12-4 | CATYRDLHTDTQYF | TGTGCCACCTACCGGGACCTTCACACCGATACGCAGTATTTT
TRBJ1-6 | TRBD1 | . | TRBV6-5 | CASSHDRGLSPLHF | TGTGCCAGCAGTCACGACAGGGGGCTTTCACCCCTCCACTTT
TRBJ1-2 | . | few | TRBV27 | CASSLTGLYGYTF | TGTGCCAGCAGTTTGACCGGACTGTATGGCTACACCTTC
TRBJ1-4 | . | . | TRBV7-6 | CASSPHGTAFNEKLFF | TGTGCCAGCAGCCCCCATGGGACGGCTTTTAATGAAAAACTGTTTTTT
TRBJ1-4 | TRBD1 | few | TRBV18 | CASSRQTGDEKLFF | TGTGCCAGCTCACGCCAGACAGGGGATGAAAAACTGTTTTTT
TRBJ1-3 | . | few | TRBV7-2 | CASSLIEGSGNTIYF | TGTGCCAGCAGCTTAATCGAGGGCTCTGGAAACACCATATATTTT
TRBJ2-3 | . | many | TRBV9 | CASRGEGTDTQYF | TGTGCCAGCAGGGGGGAGGGCACAGATACGCAGTATTTT
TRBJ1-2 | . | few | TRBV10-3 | CAIYGLNYGYTF | TGTGCCATCTATGGATTAAACTATGGCTACACCTTC
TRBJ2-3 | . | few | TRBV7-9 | CASTRIRSTDTQYF | TGTGCCAGCACTCGAATCCGGAGCACAGATACGCAGTATTTT
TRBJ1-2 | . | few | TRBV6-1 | CASTHWGGQGYTF | TGTGCCAGCACCCACTGGGGGGGGCAGGGCTACACCTTC
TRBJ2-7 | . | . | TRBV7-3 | CASSPYNSYEQYF | TGTGCCAGCAGCCCTTATAACTCCTACGAGCAGTACTTC
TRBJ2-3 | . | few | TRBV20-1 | CSALGYTDTQYF | TGCAGCGCCCTGGGGTACACAGATACGCAGTATTTT
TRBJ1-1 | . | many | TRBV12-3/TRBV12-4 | CASTPSPVFDSEAFF | TGTGCCAGCACTCCCAGTCCTGTGTTTGACAGTGAAGCTTTCTTT
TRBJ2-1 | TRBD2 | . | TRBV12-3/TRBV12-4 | CASTFPGVAGGKGVRNEKFF | TGTGCCAGCACTTTTCCGGGGGTAGCGGGGGGCAAAGGGGTTCGCAATGAGAAGTTCTTC